Below, 27 T cell receptor beta chains from the same sample are listed, as sequenced in a study of blood T cell repertoires in COVID-19. Sequenced by immunoSEQ multiplex PCR; TCRdb stores in-frame clones only, minus some. The sample consists of some 140,000 clones, just under 85% of them appearing once. Sequences were obtained from peripheral blood. Receptors were obtained from a human donor in a cohort sampled during active COVID-19.

The chain has TRBV3-1 (or the pseudogene TRBV3-2) and TRBJ2-7; TRBD1 matches at 11 bases. Germline loops: CDR1 LGHDT, CDR2 YNNKEL (reference sequence). Trimming removed 4 bases from V and 0 bases from J; junction bases left unmatched: 2. This CDR3 has 15 residues. CDR3 amino acids: CASSPGQGASYEQYF. In DNA, the CDR3 is TGTGCCAGCAGCCCTGGACAGGGGGCCTCCTACGAGCAGTACTTC.

The rearrangement uses TRBV7-8 and TRBJ1-4, with D perhaps matching TRBD1 (5 bases). The germline V and J ends were trimmed by 7 bases and 8 bases, with 14 bases remaining between them. Germline V gene lookup returns CDR1 SGHVS and CDR2 FQNEAQ. This CDR3 contains 13 residues. The CDR3 sequence is CASTLGAAEKLFF. In nucleotides, the CDR3 is TGTGCCAGCACCCTAGGGGCAGCGGAAAAACTGTTTTTT.

V gene TRBV5-6 combines with J gene TRBJ2-5, with TRBD1 matching over 9 bases. The V segment lost 0 bases and the J segment 4 bases; nucleotides outside the gene matches: 4. CDR3 size: 15 residues. Per the germline V gene, CDR1 is SGHDT and CDR2 is YYEEEE. The CDR3 DNA reads as TGTGCCAGCAGCTTGGGACAGGGGGTATTAGAGACCCAGTACTTC. Translation: CASSLGQGVLETQYF.

The chain is built from TRBV7-9 and TRBJ2-7; 11 bases are a match to TRBD2. The CDR3 extends over 15 amino acids. CDR1 is SEHNR, CDR2 FQNEAQ, per germline (reference sequence). Germline trimming cut 6 bases from V and 7 bases from J; bases unmatched to any gene: 11. Here the CDR3 DNA reads TGTGCCAGCAGATCTAGCGGGGGGATCCAGAATGAGCAGTACTTC. Protein sequence: CASRSSGGIQNEQYF.

The chain links TRBV6-5 to TRBJ2-6; the match to TRBD1 covers 12 bases. Germline V gene data show CDR1 as MNHEY and CDR2 as SVGAGI. J was trimmed by 2 bases and V by 8 bases; bases with no gene match: 1. The CDR3 sequence is 15 residues long. The CDR3 loop is CASGTGGAGANVLTF. CDR3 coding DNA: TGTGCCAGCGGGACAGGGGGCGCTGGGGCCAACGTCCTGACTTTC.

This clone was seen once. The chain uses TRBV7-9 and TRBJ2-1, with a possible D match to TRBD2 (5 bases). The CDR3 totals 11 residues. From germline, CDR1 is SEHNR and CDR2 FQNEAQ (reference sequence). Trimming shortened V by 5 bases and J by 9 bases, and 8 bases separated the two germline ends. The CDR3 nucleotides are TGTGCCAGCAGCCCTAGCTTTGAGCAGTTCTTC. Residues: CASSPSFEQFF.

The chain couples TRBV18 to TRBJ1-5, with unresolved D. V lost 1 base to trimming and J lost 7 bases, with 5 bases between them. CDR1 KGHSH and CDR2 LQKENI come from the germline V gene. This CDR3 is built from 12 residues. CDR3 residues: CASSPRGQPQHF. The CDR3 bases are TGTGCCAGCTCACCACGCGGGCAGCCCCAGCATTTT. Complete variable domain (other parts from reference TRBV18 and TRBJ1-5): NAGVMQNPRHLVRRRGQEARLRCSPMKGHSHVYWYRQLPEEGLKFMVYLQKENIIDESGMPKERFSAEFPKEGPSILRIQQVVRGDSAAYFCASSPRGQPQHFGDGTRLSIL.

V is TRBV18 and J is TRBJ2-7, with D maybe TRBD1 (5 bases). From germline, CDR1 is KGHSH and CDR2 LQKENI. The germline V and J ends were trimmed by 3 bases and 2 bases, with 11 bases remaining between them. This CDR3 is built from 14 residues. The CDR3 DNA reads TGTGCCAGCTCACCTTCAGGGCCCCCCTACGAGCAGTACTTC. Encoded protein: CASSPSGPPYEQYF.

This clone has a handful of counts. The chain has TRBV2 and TRBJ1-6; the match to TRBD1 covers 7 bases. There are 18 residues in the CDR3. CDR1 and CDR2 (germline): SNHLY, FYNNEI. Germline trimming cut 5 bases from V and 0 bases from J; bases unmatched to any gene: 10. CDR3 amino acids: CASSSEPGQSSYNSPLHF. For the CDR3, the DNA is TGTGCCAGCAGTTCCGAACCGGGACAGAGCTCCTATAATTCACCCCTCCACTTT. The full variable domain, its missing parts supplied by reference TRBV2 and TRBJ1-6, is EPEVTQTPSHQVTQMGQEVILRCVPISNHLYFYWYRQILGQKVEFLVSFYNNEISEKSEIFDDQFSVERPDGSNFTLKIRSTKLEDSAMYFCASSSEPGQSSYNSPLHFGNGTRLTVT.

This clone appeared once. This chain connects TRBV2 to TRBJ1-3; 8 nucleotides agree with TRBD1. The CDR3 spans 15 residues. The J segment lost 0 bases and the V segment lost 6 bases, leaving 4 bases of the junction unmatched. Germline loops: CDR1 SNHLY, CDR2 FYNNEI. The CDR3 DNA reads as TGTGCCAGCAGGGGCGGGACAGGCTCTGGAAACACCATATATTTT. Amino acids: CASRGGTGSGNTIYF. Full variable domain (missing parts from reference TRBV2 and TRBJ1-3): EPEVTQTPSHQVTQMGQEVILRCVPISNHLYFYWYRQILGQKVEFLVSFYNNEISEKSEIFDDQFSVERPDGSNFTLKIRSTKLEDSAMYFCASRGGTGSGNTIYFGEGSWLTVV.

This chain connects TRBV5-1 to TRBJ2-2; 7 bases agree with TRBD1. CDR1 is SGHRS and CDR2 is YFSETQ in the germline V gene. The CDR3 sequence is 15 residues long. Losses at the gene ends were 2 bases for V and 1 base for J; bases not matched to a gene: 2. CDR3 bases: TGCGCCAGCAGCTTACAGGGGCGGAACACCGGGGAGCTGTTTTTT. Its protein product is CASSLQGRNTGELFF.

The chain is built from TRBV7-2 and TRBJ2-3; 12 bases line up with TRBD2. This CDR3 has 16 residues. Looked up from germline, CDR1 is SGHTA and CDR2 is FQGNSA. With 5 bases clipped from V and 6 bases from J, the junction kept 9 bases outside the gene matches. The CDR3 here is CASSPWTSGEWDTQYF. The CDR3 DNA follows: TGTGCCAGCAGCCCCTGGACTAGCGGGGAATGGGATACGCAGTATTTT.

This chain joins TRBV5-1 and TRBJ2-3, with 10 bases that match TRBD2. The ends lost 6 bases at V and 3 bases at J; junction bases unmatched: 10. CDR1 is SGHRS and CDR2 is YFSETQ in the germline V gene. The CDR3 sequence is 16 residues long. The CDR3 DNA sequence: TGCGCCAGCACCGACAGAGCGGGGGGGCCAACAGATACGCAGTATTTT. Translation gives CASTDRAGGPTDTQYF.

The rearrangement uses TRBV7-8 and TRBJ2-7, with no clear D. Trimming cost V 2 bases and J 4 bases, with 15 bases left between them. Germline CDR1 reads SGHVS; CDR2 reads FQNEAQ. The CDR3 covers 15 residues. The CDR3 loop is CASSLMGRTDYEQYF. The CDR3 nucleotides are TGTGCCAGCAGCTTAATGGGCAGAACGGATTACGAGCAGTACTTC.

The genes are TRBV20-1 and TRBJ2-3, with 15 bases that match TRBD2. This CDR3 has 16 amino acids. The ends lost 3 bases at V and 3 bases at J; junction bases unmatched: 4. The germline gives CDR1 DFQATT, CDR2 SNEGSKA (reference sequence). The DNA for the CDR3 is TGCAGTGCTAGTCGGACTAGCGGGGGGGGGACAGATACGCAGTATTTT. Translating it yields CSASRTSGGGTDTQYF.

The CDR3 DNA reads TGTGCCAGCGGGACACGGGTGATAGCTGAGCAGTTCTTC. Translation gives CASGTRVIAEQFF. This chain links TRBV19 with TRBJ2-1; D might be TRBD1 (6 bases). Per germline, CDR1 LNHDA and CDR2 SQIVND (reference sequence). V was cut by 9 bases and J by 9 bases, with 18 bases left in between. The CDR3 sequence is 13 residues long.

This clone was recorded a few times. The sample holds other DNA sequences that translate to the same CDR3. The chain uses TRBV11-2 and TRBJ2-5, with D hard to call. Per germline, CDR1 SGHAT and CDR2 FQNNGV. This CDR3 has 13 amino acids. Trimming took off 4 bases at V and 2 bases at J, with 8 bases between the two ends. The CDR3 nucleotides are TGTGCCAGCAGCTCCGCCCGGCAAGAGACCCAGTACTTC. This translates into CASSSARQETQYF.

This clone appeared a single time. The chain recombines TRBV13 with TRBJ1-4, with D uncertain. The germline CDR1 and CDR2 sequences are PRHDT and FYEKMQ (reference sequence). The CDR3 totals 13 residues. V lost 5 bases and J 6 bases, leaving 10 bases between the germline ends. The CDR3 loop reads CASSRERDEKLFF. Here the CDR3 DNA reads TGTGCCAGCAGCCGGGAGAGGGATGAAAAACTGTTTTTT.

CDR3 nucleotide sequence: TGTGCCAGCAGTTACTCGTGGGAGGGATCCTCCTATGGCTACACCTTC. It encodes CASSYSWEGSSYGYTF. The V and J genes are TRBV6-5 and TRBJ1-2; D gene ambiguous. This CDR3 contains 16 residues. Germline CDR1 is MNHEY and CDR2 is SVGAGI. V lost 0 bases and J 4 bases, leaving 15 bases between the germline ends.

This chain connects TRBV5-1 to TRBJ2-5; no clear D. Germline CDR1 SGHRS, CDR2 YFSETQ. Trimming left V 0 bases short and J 4 bases short, with 7 bases between. CDR3 length equals 13 residues. The CDR3 region has the DNA TGCGCCAGCAGCTTGGAATTTCGAGAGACCCAGTACTTC. Its translation: CASSLEFRETQYF.

The chain joins TRBV5-1 to TRBJ2-5, with 9 positions matching TRBD1. This CDR3 has 16 residues. Germline trimming cut 0 bases from V and 2 bases from J; bases unmatched to any gene: 5. CDR1 is SGHRS, CDR2 YFSETQ, per germline. In DNA, the CDR3 is TGCGCCAGCAGCTTGGGACCACAGGGGGCTCAAGAGACCCAGTACTTC. Translation gives CASSLGPQGAQETQYF.

V usage is TRBV9 and J usage is TRBJ2-7, with a possible D match to TRBD2 (6 bases). V lost 4 bases and J lost 0, with 11 bases in between. The CDR3 length is 14 residues. CDR1 is SGDLS and CDR2 is YYNGEE in the germline V gene. CDR3 residues: CASSPRDLSYEQYF. The CDR3 DNA is TGTGCCAGCAGCCCGCGGGACCTCTCCTACGAGCAGTACTTC.

The gene calls are TRBV9 and TRBJ1-1; unclear D gene. Trimming shortened V by 3 bases and J by 2 bases, and 5 bases separated the two germline ends. This CDR3 is built from 12 residues. Germline lookup yields CDR1 SGDLS and CDR2 YYNGEE. CDR3 coding DNA: TGTGCCAGCAGCGCAGGTAACACTGAAGCTTTCTTT. Protein product: CASSAGNTEAFF.

The chain is built from TRBV5-1 and TRBJ2-5; D is possibly TRBD1 (6 bases). V lost 7 bases and J 5 bases, leaving 15 bases between the germline ends. The germline V gene encodes CDR1 SGHRS and CDR2 YFSETQ. The CDR3 sequence is 13 residues long. The CDR3 protein is CASGVQGEETQYF. Written as DNA, the CDR3 is TGCGCCAGCGGTGTACAGGGAGAGGAGACCCAGTACTTC.

The chain combines TRBV6-1 with TRBJ1-2, with unresolved D. Looked up from germline, CDR1 is MNHNS and CDR2 is SASEGT. The CDR3 spans 13 residues. Deletions cut 2 bases from V and 8 bases from J, with 12 bases between. The CDR3, as DNA: TGTGCCAGCAGTGAAATCTCCGCAGAAGGCTACACCTTC. Its translation: CASSEISAEGYTF.

The chain has TRBV7-2 and TRBJ2-7, with D perhaps matching TRBD2 (5 bases). Trimming pared 3 bases from V and 4 bases from J, leaving 13 bases between. The CDR3 spans 14 residues. The germline V gene encodes CDR1 SGHTA and CDR2 FQGNSA. The CDR3 loop is CASSFKPRGYEQYF. Written as DNA, the CDR3 is TGTGCCAGCAGCTTCAAACCACGGGGTTACGAGCAGTACTTC.

The V gene is TRBV21-1, the J gene TRBJ2-7; the table's D call, TRBD1, was not checked against the DNA. TRBV21-1 is listed as a pseudogene. This CDR3 spans 21 amino acids. The CDR3 sequence: CASSPTGVRDRSPPRRYEQYF. The CDR3 DNA reads as TGTGCCAGCAGCCCTACTGGGGTCCGGGACAGGTCCCCCCCGCGGAGGTACGAGCAGTACTTC.